The 9 T cell receptor beta chains below were found in one sample sequenced in a study of cytomegalovirus exposure and HLA in healthy donors. It was with 60 Vbeta and 13 Jbeta primers that the PCR ran. Generated by immunoSEQ multiplex PCR, the TCRdb table keeps only in-frame clones and is missing some. The data hold 150,000 to 200,000 clones, with 81% observed a single time. The sequencing input was PBMCs. Receptors were obtained from a man aged 18 to 35 in good health and CMV-seronegative.

The chain is built from TRBV18 and TRBJ1-1; D remains ambiguous. The CDR3 consists of 14 residues. Trimming stripped 1 base from V and 1 base from J, with 7 bases between. CDR1 is KGHSH, CDR2 LQKENI, per germline. The CDR3, as DNA: TGTGCCAGCTCACCACGACAAGAGAACACTGAAGCTTTCTTT. It codes for CASSPRQENTEAFF. The complete variable domain, with remaining parts taken from reference TRBV18 and TRBJ1-1, reads NAGVMQNPRHLVRRRGQEARLRCSPMKGHSHVYWYRQLPEEGLKFMVYLQKENIIDESGMPKERFSAEFPKEGPSILRIQQVVRGDSAAYFCASSPRQENTEAFFGQGTRLTVV.

The gene calls are TRBV7-9 and TRBJ2-3; 8 bases are a match to TRBD2. This CDR3 spans 15 amino acids. The V gene end was trimmed by 5 bases and the J gene end by 5 bases; junction bases not matched to a gene: 9. Germline CDR1 SEHNR, CDR2 FQNEAQ (reference sequence). The CDR3 sequence: CASSQGTSGRDTQYF. Written as DNA, the CDR3 is TGTGCCAGCAGCCAAGGGACTAGTGGGAGAGATACGCAGTATTTT.

The rearrangement uses TRBV9 and TRBJ1-4; 9 bases are shared with TRBD1. The CDR3 spans 15 residues. Trimming at V came to 4 bases and at J to 4 bases, leaving 5 bases not matched to a gene. The V gene's germline CDR1 is SGDLS and CDR2 YYNGEE. CDR3 amino acids: CASSHRDRDNEKLFF. The CDR3 region has the DNA TGTGCCAGCAGCCACCGGGACAGGGATAATGAAAAACTGTTTTTT. Supplemented by reference TRBV9 and TRBJ1-4, the full variable domain reads DSGVTQTPKHLITATGQRVTLRCSPRSGDLSVYWYQQSLDQGLQFLIQYYNGEERAKGNILERFSAQQFPDLHSELNLSSLELGDSALYFCASSHRDRDNEKLFFGSGTQLSVL.

The sample holds a few counts of this clone. The gene calls are TRBV28 and TRBJ1-2; a weak D match, TRBD1 (6 bases). The CDR3 sequence is 15 residues long. The V and J ends lost 3 bases and 5 bases respectively, with 16 bases between them. The germline V gene encodes CDR1 MDHEN and CDR2 SYDVKM. The chain's CDR3 is CASSFAGQKGYGYTF. The CDR3 DNA sequence: TGTGCCAGCAGTTTCGCAGGACAGAAGGGATATGGCTACACCTTC.

The V gene is TRBV6-5, the J gene TRBJ1-5, with unresolved D. CDR1 is MNHEY and CDR2 is SVGAGI in the germline V gene. V gave up 2 bases and J gave up 5 bases, with 7 bases separating them. This CDR3 spans 13 amino acids. The CDR3 sequence: CASSYREDQPQHF. The CDR3 region has the DNA TGTGCCAGCAGTTACAGGGAGGATCAGCCCCAGCATTTT.

Here the CDR3 reads CASSPRGPYGYTF. In nucleotides, the CDR3 is TGTGCCAGCAGTCCTCGGGGTCCGTATGGCTACACCTTC. The genes are TRBV28 and TRBJ1-2; D gene unclear. The germline V gene encodes CDR1 MDHEN and CDR2 SYDVKM. V lost 5 bases and J 5 bases, leaving 12 bases between the germline ends. The CDR3 totals 13 residues.

This clone came up a few times. The rearrangement uses TRBV19 and TRBJ2-1; TRBD1 aligns across 9 bases. The V gene end was trimmed by 8 bases and the J gene end by 10 bases; junction bases not matched to a gene: 9. CDR3 size: 13 residues. Germline V CDR1 and CDR2: LNHDA, SQIVND (reference sequence). CDR3 DNA sequence: TGTGCCAGTGGCCCGACAGGGGGAGGAGAGCAGTTCTTC. Translating it yields CASGPTGGGEQFF.

The rearrangement joins TRBV5-4 to TRBJ1-3; D unresolved. V was pared by 2 bases and J by 0 bases, with 12 bases between. Germline V gene lookup returns CDR1 SGHNT and CDR2 YYREEE (reference sequence). This CDR3 is built from 16 residues. The CDR3 reads CASSFFGPNSGNTIYF. CDR3 sequence (DNA): TGTGCCAGCAGCTTTTTTGGCCCGAACTCTGGAAACACCATATATTTT.

This chain links TRBV9 with TRBJ2-3, with 7 positions matching TRBD1. Germline CDR1 and CDR2: SGDLS and YYNGEE. The ends lost 2 bases at V and 4 bases at J; junction bases unmatched: 13. The CDR3 contains 17 residues. In DNA, the CDR3 is TGTGCCAGCAGCGTGGGGGACAGTTGGTGGCTGTCAGATACGCAGTATTTT. This codes for CASSVGDSWWLSDTQYF.